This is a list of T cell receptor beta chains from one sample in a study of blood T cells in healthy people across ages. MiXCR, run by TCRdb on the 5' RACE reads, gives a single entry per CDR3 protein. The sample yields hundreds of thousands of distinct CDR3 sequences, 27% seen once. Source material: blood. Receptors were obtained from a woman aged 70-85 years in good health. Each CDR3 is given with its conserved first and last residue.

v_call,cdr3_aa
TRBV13,CASSPETSGGYNEQFF
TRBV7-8,CASSVRTSREQYF
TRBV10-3,CAISGTSRDRAGRPETQYF
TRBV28,CAITGTGTYEQYF
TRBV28,CASQTSGRRETQYF
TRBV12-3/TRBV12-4,CASSLHQGGYGYTF
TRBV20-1,CSALGLTEAQYF
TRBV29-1,CSVEGQGGKREAFF
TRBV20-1,CSARVREPPYEQYF
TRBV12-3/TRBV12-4,CASSPGLLEQYF
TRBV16,CASSQARDIEAFF
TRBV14,CASSQSEGSARLEKKTSTDTQYF
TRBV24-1,CATSGRRDRVGETQYF
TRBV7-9,CASSLEGWEQYF
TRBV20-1,CSAIDPISGNTIYF
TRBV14,CASQKPPRDEGEETQYF
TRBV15,CATSRRLAGVFGSTDTQYF
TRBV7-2,CASSLNPFPGPNEKLFF
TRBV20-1,CSAITLLEGEQFF
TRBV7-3,CASSLRPGQANNEQFF
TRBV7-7,CASSSENTGELFF
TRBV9,CASSGSGTGGYNEQFF
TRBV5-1,CASSLGPGIREQKLFF
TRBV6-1,CASSREPGQGGTEAFF
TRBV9,CASSEGDFRYGYTF
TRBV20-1,CSARRDWYTGELFF
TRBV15,CATTAGGDSTQYF
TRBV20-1,CSAILGSLTEAFF
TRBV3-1,CASSPFQGSSYNEQFF
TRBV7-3,CASSSNPGTGSTDTQYF
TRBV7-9,CASSLKEQYF